The 10 T cell receptor beta chains presented below share a single source sample, sequenced in a study of cytomegalovirus exposure and HLA in healthy donors. With 60 Vbeta and 13 Jbeta primers, the PCR was carried out. Profiled with immunoSEQ multiplex PCR; TCRdb holds only in-frame clones, not every one. The table records around 170,000 clones, approximately 80% of them present only once. Sequenced sample: PBMCs. The source of these receptors is a man aged 18 to 30 in good health and CMV-seronegative.

The chain joins TRBV19 to TRBJ2-2; 8 bases are a match to TRBD1. This CDR3 is 15 amino acids long. The germline V gene has CDR1 LNHDA and CDR2 SQIVND (reference sequence). The trim removed 4 bases at V and 4 bases at J, leaving 5 bases unmatched. In DNA form, the CDR3 reads TGTGCCAGTAGTAATCAGGGGGCGAGCACCGGGGAGCTGTTTTTT. It translates to CASSNQGASTGELFF. Drawing the rest from reference TRBV19 and TRBJ2-2, the complete variable domain is DGGITQSPKYLFRKEGQNVTLSCEQNLNHDAMYWYRQDPGQGLRLIYYSQIVNDFQKGDIAEGYSVSREKKESFPLTVTSAQKNPTAFYLCASSNQGASTGELFFGEGSRLTVL.

This chain links TRBV18 with TRBJ1-4; maybe TRBD1 (5 bases). This CDR3 is built from 15 residues. Germline V gives CDR1 KGHSH, CDR2 LQKENI. Deletions cut 6 bases from V and 8 bases from J, with 19 bases between. The CDR3 DNA sequence: TGTGCCAGCTCGAACCGGCAGGGCCAACAAGAAAAACTGTTTTTT. Protein sequence: CASSNRQGQQEKLFF.

The rearrangement joins TRBV27 to TRBJ1-2; TRBD1 might be the D (5 bases). The CDR3 loop spans 13 amino acids. CDR1 and CDR2 from the germline V gene are MNHEY and SMNVEV (reference sequence). Trimming removed 0 bases from V and 6 bases from J, with 8 bases in between. The CDR3 sequence: CASSLSWGDGYTF. CDR3 sequence (DNA): TGTGCCAGCAGTTTATCTTGGGGGGATGGCTACACCTTC.

The rearrangement joins TRBV30 to TRBJ2-4; 8 bases align to TRBD2. Unmatched junction bases numbered 9, after V lost 0 bases and J lost 2 bases. Germline CDR1 and CDR2: GTSNPN and SVGIG (reference sequence). This CDR3 contains 17 residues. CDR3 in amino acids: CAWSVRGAGVSKNIQYF. Here the CDR3 DNA reads TGTGCCTGGAGTGTACGTGGAGCGGGAGTGTCCAAAAACATTCAGTACTTC.

This clone was found once. The CDR3 spells CASSFQTMGNTGELFF. CDR3 DNA: TGCGCCAGCAGCTTCCAGACAATGGGGAACACCGGGGAGCTGTTTTTT. The rearrangement uses TRBV5-1 and TRBJ2-2; no reliable D call. The CDR3 sequence is 16 residues long. The germline V gene has CDR1 SGHRS and CDR2 YFSETQ. V was clipped by 2 bases and J by 1 base, with 12 bases between them.

The rearrangement links TRBV30 to TRBJ2-1; 11 bases line up with TRBD2. Unmatched junction bases numbered 7, after V lost 6 bases and J lost 9 bases. The CDR3 loop spans 13 amino acids. The germline V gene encodes CDR1 GTSNPN and CDR2 SVGIG (reference sequence). CDR3 protein: CACLAGGRSEQFF. The CDR3 nucleotides are TGTGCCTGCTTAGCGGGAGGGCGTAGTGAGCAGTTCTTC.

This clone occurred a few times. This chain uses TRBV27 with TRBJ2-3, with TRBD2 identical over 8 bases. Germline V gene data show CDR1 as MNHEY and CDR2 as SMNVEV (reference sequence). With V trimmed by 6 bases and J by 6 bases, 11 bases remained unmatched. The CDR3 loop spans 15 amino acids. In DNA, the CDR3 is TGTGCCAGCAGCCCGGGACTAGGGGAGTGGGATACGCAGTATTTT. Translated, it gives CASSPGLGEWDTQYF.

This clone has only a few counts. J is TRBJ1-6 and V is TRBV9; possible D gene TRBD1, 5 bases. This CDR3 comprises 16 residues. Trimming left V 3 bases short and J 7 bases short, with 17 bases between. Germline lookup yields CDR1 SGDLS and CDR2 YYNGEE. The CDR3 sequence is CASSGPGGVGNSPLHF. As DNA, the CDR3 is TGTGCCAGCAGCGGCCCGGGGGGAGTGGGCAATTCACCCCTCCACTTT.

The chain employs TRBV7-3 and TRBJ2-1; tentatively, D is TRBD2 (5 bases). Germline V gene lookup returns CDR1 SGHTA and CDR2 FQGTGA. CDR3 length equals 13 residues. Trimming pared 6 bases from V and 5 bases from J, leaving 11 bases between. The CDR3 region is CASSKGLNNEQFF. CDR3 DNA sequence: TGTGCCAGCAGTAAAGGACTTAACAATGAGCAGTTCTTC. The full variable domain, with the rest looked up from reference TRBV7-3 and TRBJ2-1, is GAGVSQTPSNKVTEKGKYVELRCDPISGHTALYWYRQSLGQGPEFLIYFQGTGAADDSGLPNDRFFAVRPEGSVSTLKIQRTERGDSAVYLCASSKGLNNEQFFGPGTRLTVL.

The chain carries TRBV9 and TRBJ1-5; D ambiguous. This CDR3 is built from 12 residues. V was pared by 0 bases and J by 6 bases, with 4 bases between. Germline V CDR1 and CDR2: SGDLS, YYNGEE. The DNA for the CDR3 is TGTGCCAGCAGCGTAGTTCTTCAGCCCCAGCATTTT. This gives the protein CASSVVLQPQHF.